This TCR beta chain was identified in a study of breast tumors, draining lymph nodes, adjacent tissues. General observations from the study: Tumors had less TCR diversity than lymph nodes, more than nontumor tissue. Data fit most tumor T cells coming from lymph node, expanding in tumor. That most tumor T cells come from lymph nodes remained unproven. Luminal-like breast cancer showed significantly greater tumor-nontumor repertoire similarity than basal-like breast cancer did.

TCRdb itself ran the multiplex PCR reads through MiXCR, one entry per CDR3 protein. The table has tens of thousands of distinct CDR3 sequences, 35% to 50% seen once; the top ten hold roughly a tenth. Worth noting for this clonotype: Its specificity is not known.

The germline V gene encodes CDR1 LNHDA and CDR2 SQIVND (reference sequence). The CDR3 totals 16 residues. Trimming removed 6 bases at V and 3 bases at J, with 20 bases between. This receptor was obtained from a female donor with breast cancer. Some clones in this sample may be carry-over from other donors' samples. The V and J genes are TRBV19 and TRBJ1-1; D is perhaps TRBD1 (6 bases). Sequenced input: breast tumor tissue. CDR3 region: CASRPRGQGRDTEAFF. The CDR3 DNA is TGTGCCAGTAGACCCCGGGGGCAGGGGAGGGACACTGAAGCTTTCTTT.